This T cell receptor (beta chain) comes out of a study of T cells in Graves' hyperthyroidism and ophthalmopathy. About the study: Upon initial diagnosis and before any treatment, peripheral blood was collected. The study's findings and limits: Most clonotypes that expanded in the thyroid above 0.001 also showed up in blood.

Amplified regions were TCR beta CDR3 sequences from RNA transcripts. Carried out on the TCR CDR3, a first-round RT-PCR used the HTBI primer set. MiXCR was run by TCRdb on the multiplex PCR reads, yielding one entry per CDR3 protein. The profile shows 500,000 to 650,000 distinct CDR3 sequences, about 14% of them singletons. The V gene end was trimmed by 4 bases and the J gene end by 5 bases; junction bases not matched to a gene: 10. CDR3 length equals 15 residues. From germline, CDR1 is SGHRS and CDR2 YFSETQ. Ophthalmopathy in the patients scored at least 3 on Clinical Activity Score and at least 4 on NOSPECS grade, lasting under 3 months. In making diagnoses, clinical symptoms, serum thyroxine and TRAb, thyroid ultrasound and orbital computed tomography were all used. Concerning this clonotype itself: Its target is unknown.

This TCR was sampled from a woman in her 50s with Graves' ophthalmopathy. Source material: blood. The rearrangement links TRBV5-1 to TRBJ2-5; 8 nucleotides agree with TRBD1. CDR3 sequence reads: CASSVRQGSWETQYF. In DNA, the CDR3 is TGCGCCAGCAGCGTGCGACAGGGGAGTTGGGAGACCCAGTACTTC.